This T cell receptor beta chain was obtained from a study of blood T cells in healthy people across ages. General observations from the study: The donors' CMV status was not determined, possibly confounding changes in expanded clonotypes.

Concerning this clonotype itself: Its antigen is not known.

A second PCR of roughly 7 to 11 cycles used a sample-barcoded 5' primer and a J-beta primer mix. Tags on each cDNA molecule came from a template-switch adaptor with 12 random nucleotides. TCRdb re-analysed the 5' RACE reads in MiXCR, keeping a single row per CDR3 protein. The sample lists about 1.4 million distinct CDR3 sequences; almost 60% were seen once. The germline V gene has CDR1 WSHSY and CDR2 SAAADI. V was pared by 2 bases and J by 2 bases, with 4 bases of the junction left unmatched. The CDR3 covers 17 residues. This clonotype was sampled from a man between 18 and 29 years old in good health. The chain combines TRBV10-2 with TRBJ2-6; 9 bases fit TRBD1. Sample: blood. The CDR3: CASSERQGVAGANVLTF. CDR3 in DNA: TGCGCCAGCAGTGAGAGACAGGGGGTGGCTGGGGCCAACGTCCTGACTTTC.